This is a list of T cell receptor beta chains from one sample in a study of blood T cells in healthy people across ages. TCRdb independently ran MiXCR on the 5' RACE reads; one entry per CDR3 protein. In the table there are 600,000 or so distinct CDR3 sequences, 40% to 50% of which are singletons. The sequencing input was blood. The receptors stem from a man older than 75 in good health. Both conserved end residues are part of each CDR3. The D gene is left open where the match is weak. A row's size may be missing; if present it is once, few, many or a size class.

J | V | size | D | DNA | CDR3
TRBJ2-3 | TRBV9 | once | NA | TGTGCCAGCAGCGTAGATGTGGTCGGCACAGATACGCAGTATTTT | CASSVDVVGTDTQYF
TRBJ2-7 | TRBV12-3/TRBV12-4 | NA | TRBD1 | TGTGCCAGCAGCACAGGGGGCATAACCTACGAGCAGTACTTC | CASSTGGITYEQYF
TRBJ2-3 | TRBV25-1 | NA | NA | TGTGCCAGCAGGGGTGGGACAGGCAGGATCGGACTAGGCACAGATACGCAGTATTTT | CASRGGTGRIGLGTDTQYF
TRBJ1-5 | TRBV2 | NA | NA | TGTGCCAGCAGCCCAAGCGGGCTTAGCAATCAGCCCCAGCATTTT | CASSPSGLSNQPQHF
TRBJ1-5 | TRBV6-2/TRBV6-3 | NA | NA | TGTGCCAGCAATACCGTGGGGGGATATCAGCCCCAGCATTTT | CASNTVGGYQPQHF
TRBJ2-7 | TRBV5-6 | few | TRBD2 | TGTGCCAGCAGCTCCATGACTAGCGGGAGGTACGAGCAGTACTTC | CASSSMTSGRYEQYF
TRBJ1-3 | TRBV20-1 | NA | TRBD1 | TGCAGTGCTAGGGGACAGAACCCTGGAAACACCATATATTTT | CSARGQNPGNTIYF
TRBJ2-1 | TRBV7-2 | NA | TRBD2 | TGTGCCAGCAGCCGGAGAGCGGGAGACGGCGATGAGCAGTTCTTC | CASSRRAGDGDEQFF
TRBJ2-5 | TRBV7-2 | few | TRBD1 | TGTGCCAGCAGCTTATTGGGGACAGGGGAGGGAGAGACCCAGTACTTC | CASSLLGTGEGETQYF
TRBJ2-7 | TRBV18 | many | NA | TGTGCCAGCTCACCGCTGGTTGGGACCCTCAGCTCCTACGAGCAGTACTTC | CASSPLVGTLSSYEQYF
TRBJ2-7 | TRBV7-2 | NA | NA | TGTGCCAGCAGCTCCGCAACCGGCTCCTACGAGCAGTACTTC | CASSSATGSYEQYF
TRBJ2-7 | TRBV7-6 | NA | TRBD1 | TGTGCCAGCAGCTTAGCGAGTCAGGGGGCGTACGAGCAGTACTTC | CASSLASQGAYEQYF
TRBJ1-2 | TRBV4-3 | NA | NA | TGCGCCAGCAGCCAAGTAAATGGGGTAGCTAACTATGGCTACACCTTC | CASSQVNGVANYGYTF
TRBJ2-5 | TRBV29-1 | few | NA | TGCAGCGTAAGATTACAAGAGACCCAGTACTTC | CSVRLQETQYF
TRBJ2-3 | TRBV5-1 | NA | TRBD2 | TGCGCCAGCAGCTTCGGACTAGCTACAGGTAGCACAGATACGCAGTATTTT | CASSFGLATGSTDTQYF
TRBJ2-3 | TRBV7-2 | NA | NA | TGTGCCAGCAGCTCACGGTCAGGGGACACAGATACGCAGTATTTT | CASSSRSGDTDTQYF
TRBJ2-1 | TRBV14 | many | TRBD2 | TGTGCCAGCAGCCAAGATCGTGGGACTAGCGGATACAATGAGCAGTTCTTC | CASSQDRGTSGYNEQFF
TRBJ2-4 | TRBV6-2/TRBV6-3 | once | TRBD2 | TGTGCCAGCAGTACGCCCCGGGAGGATCATCCTACAAAGCAGTACTTC | CASSTPREDHPTKQYF
TRBJ2-2 | TRBV11-2 | NA | TRBD1 | TGTGCCAGCAGCTTAGGGGACAGGGACCTCACCGGGGAGCTGTTTTTT | CASSLGDRDLTGELFF
TRBJ2-7 | TRBV6-5 | many | NA | TGTGCCAGCAGACAACAGGGCGTCTCGGGCTACGAGCAGTACTTC | CASRQQGVSGYEQYF
TRBJ2-5 | TRBV20-1 | once | TRBD2 | TGCAGTGCTGCCACTAGCGGGAGGTTTGAGCAGTACTTC | CSAATSGRFEQYF
TRBJ2-3 | TRBV7-2 | NA | TRBD2 | TGTGCCAGCAGCCCAGCGGGAGTAGTAGATACGCAGTATTTT | CASSPAGVVDTQYF
TRBJ1-2 | TRBV5-1 | NA | NA | TGCGCCAGCACCTCCGTTGGAGGGGCAGACTATGGCTACACCTTC | CASTSVGGADYGYTF
TRBJ2-7 | TRBV5-4 | NA | TRBD1 | TGTGCCAGCAGTCCTAGAGACAGGGTTACCTACGAGCAGTACTTC | CASSPRDRVTYEQYF
TRBJ2-3 | TRBV20-1 | NA | TRBD2 | TGCAGTGCTAGATGGATCTCCGGGACTAGCGGGGGGAGCACAGAGACGCAGTATTTT | CSARWISGTSGGSTETQYF
TRBJ2-7 | TRBV6-2/TRBV6-3 | NA | NA | TGTGCCAGCAGTTTTGGACTATCCTCCTACGAGCAGTACTTC | CASSFGLSSYEQYF
TRBJ2-1 | TRBV6-5 | few | NA | TGTGCCAGCAGTTACTCCAAACTAGCCCCTAGGAATGAGCAGTTCTTC | CASSYSKLAPRNEQFF
TRBJ1-5 | TRBV5-6 | few | NA | TGTGCCAGCAGCTCGATAAATCAGCCCCAGCATTTT | CASSSINQPQHF
TRBJ2-3 | TRBV4-1 | few | TRBD2 | TGCGCCAGCAGCCCCCGTTTGACGGCGGGAGGGGGTCGCACAGATACGCAGTATTTT | CASSPRLTAGGGRTDTQYF
TRBJ1-4 | TRBV6-2/TRBV6-3 | NA | NA | TGTGCCAGCAGCTCACGATGGGGGGACAACGGTGGTGAAAAACTGTTTTTT | CASSSRWGDNGGEKLFF
TRBJ2-3 | TRBV29-1 | few | NA | TGCAGCGTTAGGGCAGGGTTAACAGATACGCAGTATTTT | CSVRAGLTDTQYF
TRBJ2-2 | TRBV3-1 | NA | NA | TGTGCCAGCAGCCAAGAGTGGGACACCGGGGAGCTGTTTTTT | CASSQEWDTGELFF
TRBJ2-3 | TRBV11-3 | few | NA | TGTGCCAGCAGTAGGACCGGGACCGACGTAAGCACAGATACGCAGTATTTT | CASSRTGTDVSTDTQYF
TRBJ2-1 | TRBV20-1 | NA | TRBD2 | TGCAGTGCGGCGGGAGGGCTAGCGGCTAAGAATGAGCAGTTCTTC | CSAAGGLAAKNEQFF
TRBJ2-3 | TRBV5-1 | few | NA | TGCGCCAGCAGCTGGAACACAGGATCGCCTGCAGATACGCAGTATTTT | CASSWNTGSPADTQYF
TRBJ2-1 | TRBV20-1 | NA | NA | TGCAGTGCTAGAGGGGCTAGCAGGAATGAGCAGTTCTTC | CSARGASRNEQFF
TRBJ2-1 | TRBV20-1 | few | TRBD2 | TGCAGTGCTAGCTTCGGACTAGCGGGAGCGTTGGATGAGCAGTTCTTC | CSASFGLAGALDEQFF
TRBJ2-3 | TRBV20-1 | few | TRBD2 | TGCAGTGCCCTAGCGGGGGAAGGCACAGATACGCAGTATTTT | CSALAGEGTDTQYF
TRBJ2-3 | TRBV6-1 | NA | NA | TGTGCCAGCACCTATCTGTCCGGGACAACTCTCACAGATACGCAGTATTTT | CASTYLSGTTLTDTQYF
TRBJ2-7 | TRBV6-2/TRBV6-3 | once | TRBD1 | TGTGCCAGCCGAAAAACCCGGGACAGGGGGGACGAGCAGTACTTC | CASRKTRDRGDEQYF
TRBJ2-5 | TRBV11-2 | few | NA | TGTGCCAGCAGCTCCCCCCGGGACGTACAAGAGACCCAGTACTTC | CASSSPRDVQETQYF
TRBJ1-2 | TRBV20-1 | NA | NA | TGCAGTGCGAGTCGGGATCCTGGCTACACCTTC | CSASRDPGYTF
TRBJ2-7 | TRBV25-1 | NA | TRBD1 | TGTGCCAGCAGTGTGACAGGGCTCTACGAGCAGTACTTC | CASSVTGLYEQYF
TRBJ2-7 | TRBV20-1 | few | NA | TGCAGTGCTAGAGGTCAATTAGCGCAATCTACCTACGAGCAGTACTTC | CSARGQLAQSTYEQYF
TRBJ2-5 | TRBV7-2 | NA | NA | TGTGCCAGCAGCTATGATCTGCTGCGGGAGACCCAGTACTTC | CASSYDLLRETQYF